Listed below are T cell receptor beta chains from one sample, sequenced in a study of blood T cell repertoires in COVID-19. Sequenced by immunoSEQ multiplex PCR; TCRdb stores in-frame clones only, minus some. The sample records under 150,000 clones, roughly 79% being singletons. Sequenced: peripheral blood. The source of these receptors is an older man with acute or convalescent COVID-19. The CDR3 runs from the conserved cysteine through the conserved F or W. D genes are given only for firm matches. A row's size may be missing; if present it is once, few, many or a size class.

>TRBJ1-5|12|.|.|TRBV27
TGTGCCAGCAGTTCGTTCAATCAGCCCCAGCATTTT
CASSSFNQPQHF
>TRBJ1-4|17|.|.|TRBV9
TGTGCCAGCAGCGTACGATACTCCAGGGCCGTCCGCGAAAAACTGTTTTTT
CASSVRYSRAVREKLFF
>TRBJ2-1|14|.|.|TRBV5-1
TGCGCCAGTCGGGACACGGGAAACGTGGGTGAGCAGTTCTTC
CASRDTGNVGEQFF
>TRBJ2-7|11|TRBD1|.|TRBV7-9
TGTGCCAGCAGCTTTGGACAGGGGGAGTACTTC
CASSFGQGEYF
>TRBJ1-3|16|.|few|TRBV4-1
TGCGCCAGCAGCCGAGGGAGGGCAAGCTCTGGAAACACCATATATTTT
CASSRGRASSGNTIYF
>TRBJ2-5|11|.|few|TRBV12-5
TGTGCCACTCGGATCGGGGAGACCCAGTACTTC
CATRIGETQYF
>TRBJ1-2|13|TRBD1|.|TRBV6-5
TGTGCCAGCAGTTGGGGGACAGGGGCCGGCTACACCTTC
CASSWGTGAGYTF
>TRBJ2-7|14|TRBD2|once|TRBV30
TGTGCCTGGAGTCCCCGGGGGGGCTCCTACGAGCAGTACTTC
CAWSPRGGSYEQYF
>TRBJ1-1|15|TRBD1|.|TRBV9
TGTGCCAGCAGCGCCGGACAGGGTAGGAACACTGAAGCTTTCTTT
CASSAGQGRNTEAFF
>TRBJ2-3|14|.|once|TRBV9
TGTGCCAGCAGCCTAACGCAGGGGCCGGATACGCAGTATTTT
CASSLTQGPDTQYF
>TRBJ1-6|14|.|few|TRBV5-1
TGCGCCAGCAGTTTTACAGGAGTTAATTCACCCCTCCACTTT
CASSFTGVNSPLHF
>TRBJ2-5|14|.|.|TRBV12-5
TGTGCTAGTGGGACCGGGACTGGGGGGGAGACCCAGTACTTC
CASGTGTGGETQYF
>TRBJ1-2|15|.|.|TRBV7-2
TGTGCCAGCAGCTTAGCTTCCAGTCTTAACTATGGCTACACCTTC
CASSLASSLNYGYTF
>TRBJ1-1|16|TRBD1|.|TRBV5-1
TGCGCCAGCAGCTTGGGTTCGGGGACAGCTAACACTGAAGCTTTCTTT
CASSLGSGTANTEAFF
>TRBJ1-1|14|.|.|TRBV18
TGTGCCAGCTCACCCACGACAGTGAACACTGAAGCTTTCTTT
CASSPTTVNTEAFF
>TRBJ2-7|13|TRBD2|few|TRBV6-5
TGTGCCAGCATTCTAGCGGGGGCCTACGAGCAGTACTTC
CASILAGAYEQYF
>TRBJ1-6|16|.|.|TRBV5-6
TGTGCCAGCAGCTTGATACAGGGACATACTAATTCACCCCTCCACTTT
CASSLIQGHTNSPLHF
>TRBJ1-2|14|.|.|TRBV28
TGTGCCAGCAGTCCGCCCGGACAGACTTATGGCTACACCTTC
CASSPPGQTYGYTF
>TRBJ2-2|14|.|once|TRBV7-3
TGTGCCAGCAGCGTCACAGGAGTCACCGGGGAGCTGTTTTTT
CASSVTGVTGELFF
>TRBJ2-7|16|TRBD1|.|TRBV5-6
TGTGCCAGCAGCTACCCTGGACAGGGAGTTTCCTACGAGCAGTACTTC
CASSYPGQGVSYEQYF
>TRBJ1-2|18|.|.|TRBV19
TGTGCCAGTAGTATAGATCTACCGCGGGGGGATCTTAACTATGGCTACACCTTC
CASSIDLPRGDLNYGYTF
>TRBJ2-1|16|.|.|TRBV19
TGTGCCAGTAGAAAGACAGGTTCTATGGCCTACAATGAGCAGTTCTTC
CASRKTGSMAYNEQFF